This is a list of T cell receptor beta chains from one sample in a study of blood T cell repertoires in COVID-19. Using immunoSEQ multiplex PCR, the repertoire was profiled, and TCRdb retains in-frame clones only, with some absent. There are almost 200,000 clones in the sample; roughly 90% occur only once, and around 8.4% lies in the top ten. Input material: PBMCs or T cells enriched from blood (not recorded which). The receptors derive from a woman aged 18 to 35 who had recovered from COVID-19. Both conserved end residues are part of each CDR3. D genes are given only for firm matches. Expanded clones are given a class, and other clones once, few, many or no size at all.

v_call	j_call	clone_size	d_call	cdr3_aa	cdr3_nt
TRBV12-3/TRBV12-4	TRBJ1-3	NA	NA	CASGQSWNTIYF	TGTGCCAGCGGTCAGTCGTGGAACACCATATATTTT
TRBV7-9	TRBJ2-1	once	NA	CASSLGSAGEQFF	TGTGCCAGCAGCCTAGGTTCGGCGGGGGAGCAGTTCTTC
TRBV3-1/TRBV3-2	TRBJ1-2	NA	TRBD1	CASSKQGSANYGYTF	TGTGCCAGCAGCAAACAGGGGTCTGCTAACTATGGCTACACCTTC
TRBV28	TRBJ1-2	NA	NA	CASSLQGLDGYTF	TGTGCCAGCAGTCTACAGGGTCTGGATGGCTACACCTTC
TRBV11-2	TRBJ2-7	NA	NA	CASSSTKKAYEQYF	TGTGCCAGCAGCTCTACTAAAAAAGCCTACGAGCAGTACTTC
TRBV28	TRBJ2-7	NA	NA	CASSIPGGGSYEQYF	TGTGCCAGCAGTATTCCGGGGGGCGGATCCTACGAGCAGTACTTC
TRBV19	TRBJ1-5	NA	NA	CASSSPTFYGNQPQHF	TGTGCCAGTAGTTCCCCGACATTCTACGGCAATCAGCCCCAGCATTTT
TRBV27	TRBJ1-2	NA	TRBD1	CASSFGGTDLYGYTF	TGTGCCAGCAGTTTTGGAGGGACAGACCTCTATGGCTACACCTTC
TRBV5-6	TRBJ1-1	once	TRBD1	CASSRGTGWTEAFF	TGTGCCAGCAGCAGAGGGACAGGGTGGACTGAAGCTTTCTTT
TRBV3-1/TRBV3-2	TRBJ2-3	NA	TRBD2	CASSQLGRGGTDTQYF	TGTGCCAGCAGCCAGTTGGGGCGGGGGGGCACAGATACGCAGTATTTT
TRBV19	TRBJ1-1	NA	NA	CASSIRHLNTEAFF	TGTGCCAGTAGTATTAGACACCTGAACACTGAAGCTTTCTTT
TRBV15	TRBJ1-1	NA	TRBD1	CATSGTGGNTEAFF	TGTGCCACGTCCGGGACAGGGGGCAACACTGAAGCTTTCTTT
TRBV11-2	TRBJ2-5	NA	TRBD2	CASSSILAGTQETQYF	TGTGCCAGCAGCTCGATCCTAGCGGGGACACAAGAGACCCAGTACTTC
TRBV19	TRBJ1-2	NA	TRBD1	CASSIEMGQGLGYTF	TGTGCCAGTAGTATAGAGATGGGACAGGGCCTTGGCTACACCTTC
TRBV6-5	TRBJ1-5	NA	NA	CASRSEGVQPQHF	TGTGCCAGCAGGTCGGAGGGTGTCCAGCCCCAGCATTTT
TRBV9	TRBJ1-2	NA	NA	CASSANRDNYGYTF	TGTGCCAGCAGCGCGAACAGGGATAACTATGGCTACACCTTC
TRBV7-2	TRBJ2-3	once	TRBD1	CASSLTGTGRDTQYF	TGTGCCAGCAGCTTAACCGGGACAGGGAGAGATACGCAGTATTTT
TRBV25-1	TRBJ2-1	NA	NA	CASSPKLPSDEQFF	TGTGCCAGCAGTCCCAAGCTCCCCAGCGATGAGCAGTTCTTC
TRBV9	TRBJ2-2	once	NA	CASSVAGASTGELFF	TGTGCCAGCAGCGTAGCTGGGGCGAGCACCGGGGAGCTGTTTTTT